The T cell receptor beta chain under discussion was sequenced for a study of cytomegalovirus exposure and HLA in healthy donors. The germline V gene encodes CDR1 SGHRS and CDR2 YFSETQ. V was pared by 0 bases and J by 3 bases, with 10 bases between. The CDR3 is 15 amino acids. In the PCR, 60 Vbeta and 13 Jbeta primers were used. Assay used: immunoSEQ multiplex PCR; TCRdb lists only in-frame clones, some missing. The sample yields 200,000 to 250,000 clones, approximately 70% seen once. This clone was found once. The sequence came from a middle-aged man in good health and CMV-seropositive. Sequences were obtained from PBMCs. The chain is built from TRBV5-1 and TRBJ1-5; D remains unclear. The CDR3 DNA reads as TGCGCCAGCAGCTTGGAAGGCGGTCCCAATCAGCCCCAGCATTTT. Amino acids: CASSLEGGPNQPQHF.